The 3 T cell receptor beta chains below come from one sample, sequenced in a study of blood T cell repertoires in COVID-19. The method was immunoSEQ multiplex PCR; TCRdb's version includes in-frame clones alone and lacks a portion of them. The sample lists 150,000 to 200,000 clones, over 60% occurring once. Material: peripheral blood. The origin of the receptors is a woman between 65 and 79 years old with acute or convalescent COVID-19.

This chain links TRBV11-3 with TRBJ2-3, with D perhaps TRBD2 (5 bases). Germline loops: CDR1 SGHNT, CDR2 YENEEA. The V end lost 2 bases, the J end lost 1 base, and 19 bases lay between the germline ends. This CDR3 is 18 amino acids long. The CDR3 is CASSLSLGVSQGTDTQYF. CDR3 in DNA: TGTGCCAGCAGCTTAAGTCTGGGAGTCTCCCAAGGCACAGATACGCAGTATTTT.

This chain links TRBV25-1 with TRBJ2-6, with D possibly being TRBD1 (5 bases). This CDR3 is built from 17 residues. The V gene lost 3 bases and the J gene lost 1 base, with 13 bases spanning the gap. Per the germline V gene, CDR1 is MGHDK and CDR2 is SYGVNS. In DNA form, the CDR3 reads TGTGCCAGCAGTGACCAGGGTATCGGGTCTGGGGCCAACGTCCTGACTTTC. Amino acid sequence: CASSDQGIGSGANVLTF.

This rearrangement joins TRBV4-2 to TRBJ2-7, with 8 bases matching TRBD2. With V trimmed by 0 bases and J by 2 bases, 6 bases remained unmatched. This CDR3 has 16 amino acids. Germline lookup yields CDR1 LGHNA and CDR2 YNFKEQ. The CDR3 DNA sequence: TGTGCCAGCAGCCAAGAAAGAACTAGCGGCCCCTACGAGCAGTACTTC. Residues: CASSQERTSGPYEQYF.